These T cell receptor beta chains were read from a single sample in a study of response to subunit inactivated influenza vaccine. TCRdb analysed the RT-PCR reads with MiXCR anew, one entry per CDR3 protein. Of some 500,000 distinct CDR3 sequences listed, 16% were seen once; the top ten hold 3%. The specimen was CD4+ T cells sorted from PBMCs, collected less than 30 months after vaccination. The receptors derive from a man between 50 and 75 years old who received an inactivated influenza vaccine. Each CDR3 is given with its conserved first and last residue. Each record gives: D gene, V gene, J gene, clone size, CDR3 DNA, CDR3 protein. A D gene is named only where the DNA matches it firmly. Expanded clones are given a class, and other clones once, few, many or no size at all.

d_gene: TRBD1
v_gene: TRBV11-2
j_gene: TRBJ2-5
abundance: many
CDR3nt: TGTGCCTCATCGCCGGGACAGGGGAAGACCCAGTACTTC
CDR3aa: CASSPGQGKTQYF

d_gene: TRBD2
v_gene: TRBV24-1
j_gene: TRBJ2-2
abundance: NA
CDR3nt: TGTGCCACCAGTAGCGGGACGAACACCGGGGAGCTGTTTTTT
CDR3aa: CATSSGTNTGELFF

d_gene: NA
v_gene: TRBV5-1
j_gene: TRBJ1-6
abundance: few
CDR3nt: TGCGCCAGCAGCTTATCGGGGGTCGGGATTAATTCACCCCTCCACTTT
CDR3aa: CASSLSGVGINSPLHF

d_gene: TRBD2
v_gene: TRBV4-2
j_gene: TRBJ2-1
abundance: few
CDR3nt: TGTGCCAGCAGCCAAGAACTAGCGGATTACAATGAGCAGTTCTTC
CDR3aa: CASSQELADYNEQFF

d_gene: NA
v_gene: TRBV16
j_gene: TRBJ2-1
abundance: many
CDR3nt: TGTGCCAGCAGCCAACTTATCAGCTCCTACAATGAGCAGTTCTTC
CDR3aa: CASSQLISSYNEQFF

d_gene: TRBD2
v_gene: TRBV4-1
j_gene: TRBJ2-5
abundance: NA
CDR3nt: TGCGCCAGCGGGCCTTTCGGGAGGGAGACCCAGTACTTC
CDR3aa: CASGPFGRETQYF

d_gene: NA
v_gene: TRBV5-5
j_gene: TRBJ1-5
abundance: NA
CDR3nt: TGTGCCAGCAGTCGGAACTCGGACAGCAATCAGCCCCAGCATTTT
CDR3aa: CASSRNSDSNQPQHF

d_gene: NA
v_gene: TRBV5-1
j_gene: TRBJ2-5
abundance: many
CDR3nt: TGCGCCAGCAGCCCGGGGACGAGCCAAGAGACCCAGTACTTC
CDR3aa: CASSPGTSQETQYF

d_gene: NA
v_gene: TRBV24-1
j_gene: TRBJ2-3
abundance: NA
CDR3nt: TGTGCCACCAGTGATTCCTCGGTTTACACAGATACGCAGTATTTT
CDR3aa: CATSDSSVYTDTQYF

d_gene: TRBD1
v_gene: TRBV20-1
j_gene: TRBJ1-2
abundance: NA
CDR3nt: TGCAGTGCTAAGACAGGGGACAGGCTTGGCTACACCTTC
CDR3aa: CSAKTGDRLGYTF

d_gene: TRBD2
v_gene: TRBV19
j_gene: TRBJ2-2
abundance: NA
CDR3nt: TGTGCCAGTGGGACTAGCGGGACCGGGGAGCTGTTTTTT
CDR3aa: CASGTSGTGELFF

d_gene: NA
v_gene: TRBV12-3/TRBV12-4
j_gene: TRBJ2-6
abundance: few
CDR3nt: TGTGCCAGCAGTTTCAGGGCCTCTGGGGCCAACGTCCTGACTTTC
CDR3aa: CASSFRASGANVLTF

d_gene: NA
v_gene: TRBV4-1
j_gene: TRBJ1-5
abundance: few
CDR3nt: TGCGCCAGCAGCCAACAGGTCCCCTCAAATCAGCCCCAGCATTTT
CDR3aa: CASSQQVPSNQPQHF

d_gene: NA
v_gene: TRBV11-2
j_gene: TRBJ1-1
abundance: NA
CDR3nt: TGTGCCAGCAGCTTTAAAGGGACACATGAAGCTTTCTTT
CDR3aa: CASSFKGTHEAFF

d_gene: NA
v_gene: TRBV25-1
j_gene: TRBJ2-5
abundance: NA
CDR3nt: TGTGCCAGCAGTGATCGCGGATTTGGGACCCAGTACTTC
CDR3aa: CASSDRGFGTQYF

d_gene: TRBD2
v_gene: TRBV4-3
j_gene: TRBJ2-1
abundance: many
CDR3nt: TGCGCCAGCAGCCACCCCACCGGGACTAGCGGGAGTGATGAGCAGTTCTTC
CDR3aa: CASSHPTGTSGSDEQFF

d_gene: NA
v_gene: TRBV20-1
j_gene: TRBJ2-1
abundance: NA
CDR3nt: TGCAGTGCTTCCCCCGGGGGTACGAGCTCCTACAATGAGCAGTTCTTC
CDR3aa: CSASPGGTSSYNEQFF

d_gene: TRBD1
v_gene: TRBV5-5
j_gene: TRBJ2-5
abundance: few
CDR3nt: TGTGCCAGCAGCTTGGATCCGGGACAGGGCTTTTGGGAGACCCAGTACTTC
CDR3aa: CASSLDPGQGFWETQYF

d_gene: NA
v_gene: TRBV12-3/TRBV12-4
j_gene: TRBJ1-3
abundance: few
CDR3nt: TGTGCCAGCAGTGAGGACAGACGCACCATATATTTT
CDR3aa: CASSEDRRTIYF

d_gene: NA
v_gene: TRBV2
j_gene: TRBJ2-5
abundance: few
CDR3nt: TGTGCCAGCAGGCCGCAGGGGCAGAGAGGAGAGACCCAGTACTTC
CDR3aa: CASRPQGQRGETQYF

d_gene: TRBD1
v_gene: TRBV4-1
j_gene: TRBJ1-3
abundance: few
CDR3nt: TGCGCCAGCAGCCAAGGGACAGGGGTGAACTCTGGAAACACCATATATTTT
CDR3aa: CASSQGTGVNSGNTIYF

d_gene: NA
v_gene: TRBV7-2
j_gene: TRBJ2-7
abundance: NA
CDR3nt: TGTGCCAGCAGCTTAGCAGGGGAAAGAGAGCAGTACTTC
CDR3aa: CASSLAGEREQYF

d_gene: NA
v_gene: TRBV4-1
j_gene: TRBJ1-1
abundance: few
CDR3nt: TGCGCCAGCAGCCTAATCCCGGACACGAACACTGAAGCTTTCTTT
CDR3aa: CASSLIPDTNTEAFF

d_gene: TRBD1
v_gene: TRBV4-1
j_gene: TRBJ1-2
abundance: NA
CDR3nt: TGCGCCAGCAGCCAAACTGACAGGGCAAGCTATGGCTACACCTTC
CDR3aa: CASSQTDRASYGYTF

d_gene: NA
v_gene: TRBV15
j_gene: TRBJ2-1
abundance: few
CDR3nt: TGTGCCACCAGCAGAGGTCAGGGGAGCTTAAATGAGCAGTTCTTC
CDR3aa: CATSRGQGSLNEQFF

d_gene: TRBD2
v_gene: TRBV29-1
j_gene: TRBJ2-2
abundance: few
CDR3nt: TGCAGCGTGGCGGGACTAGCGGCCAAGAACACCGGGGAGCTGTTTTTT
CDR3aa: CSVAGLAAKNTGELFF

d_gene: NA
v_gene: TRBV5-1
j_gene: TRBJ2-6
abundance: NA
CDR3nt: TGCGCCAGCGGTCCCGGGGCTGGGGCCAACGTCCTGACTTTC
CDR3aa: CASGPGAGANVLTF

d_gene: NA
v_gene: TRBV18
j_gene: TRBJ1-2
abundance: NA
CDR3nt: TGTGCCAGTCGGGGATCAGGAAGAACATTCCCAAGCGTTAACTATGGCTACACCTTC
CDR3aa: CASRGSGRTFPSVNYGYTF

d_gene: TRBD1
v_gene: TRBV10-3
j_gene: TRBJ2-7
abundance: few
CDR3nt: TGTGCCATCAGAGGACAGGGGGCTCACGAGCAGTACTTC
CDR3aa: CAIRGQGAHEQYF

d_gene: NA
v_gene: TRBV4-2
j_gene: TRBJ1-5
abundance: few
CDR3nt: TGTGCCAGCAGCCAAGATCCTAAGGATCAGCCCCAGCATTTT
CDR3aa: CASSQDPKDQPQHF

d_gene: TRBD2
v_gene: TRBV20-1
j_gene: TRBJ2-7
abundance: few
CDR3nt: TGCAGTGCTAGAGAAGGTAGCGGGAGCTCCTACGAGCAGTACTTC
CDR3aa: CSAREGSGSSYEQYF

d_gene: NA
v_gene: TRBV4-3
j_gene: TRBJ2-2
abundance: NA
CDR3nt: TGCGCCAGCAGCCAAGAGCCGGACCTAGTCACCGGGGAGCTGTTTTTT
CDR3aa: CASSQEPDLVTGELFF

d_gene: NA
v_gene: TRBV19
j_gene: TRBJ2-3
abundance: few
CDR3nt: TGTGCCAGTAACCAGGGCCCTAACAGAATTCTGGATACGCAGTATTTT
CDR3aa: CASNQGPNRILDTQYF

d_gene: NA
v_gene: TRBV7-2
j_gene: TRBJ1-5
abundance: NA
CDR3nt: TGTGCCAGCGACATACGACACTTAAGCAATCAGCCCCAGCATTTT
CDR3aa: CASDIRHLSNQPQHF

d_gene: TRBD1
v_gene: TRBV5-1
j_gene: TRBJ2-1
abundance: few
CDR3nt: TGCGCCAGCAGCATCCAGACAGGGGGAAACAATGAGCAGTTCTTC
CDR3aa: CASSIQTGGNNEQFF

d_gene: NA
v_gene: TRBV25-1
j_gene: TRBJ2-6
abundance: many
CDR3nt: TGTGCCAGCAGTGAACTCCACTCTGGGGCCAACGTCCTGACTTTC
CDR3aa: CASSELHSGANVLTF

d_gene: NA
v_gene: TRBV12-3/TRBV12-4
j_gene: TRBJ2-3
abundance: NA
CDR3nt: TGTGCCAGCCGCAGGGTGAGCACAGATACGCAGTATTTT
CDR3aa: CASRRVSTDTQYF

d_gene: TRBD2
v_gene: TRBV20-1
j_gene: TRBJ2-5
abundance: few
CDR3nt: TGCAGTGCTACAGGGACTAGGCAAGAGACCCAGTACTTC
CDR3aa: CSATGTRQETQYF

d_gene: NA
v_gene: TRBV20-1
j_gene: TRBJ1-1
abundance: NA
CDR3nt: TGCAGTGCTGGGGGCCCCAACACTGAAGCTTTCTTT
CDR3aa: CSAGGPNTEAFF

d_gene: TRBD1
v_gene: TRBV3-1
j_gene: TRBJ2-2
abundance: NA
CDR3nt: TGTGCCAGCAGCCAAGTAGCTGACAGGGTCAGGCTGTTTTTT
CDR3aa: CASSQVADRVRLFF

d_gene: TRBD2
v_gene: TRBV6-2/TRBV6-3
j_gene: TRBJ2-3
abundance: few
CDR3nt: TGTGCCAGCAACCTGGGACTAGCGGGAAATAATACGCAGTATTTT
CDR3aa: CASNLGLAGNNTQYF